These 14 T cell receptor beta chains were all obtained from the same sample, sequenced in a study of blood T cell repertoires in COVID-19. Libraries were prepared by immunoSEQ multiplex PCR; TCRdb keeps only in-frame clonotypes and omits some of them. Of 150,000 to 200,000 clones listed, roughly 88% are singletons. Sequencing was performed on peripheral blood. All receptors derive from a woman aged 40 to 55 with COVID-19, enrolled during active disease.

This clone was detected once. This chain joins TRBV7-9 and TRBJ1-4; D unclear. V lost 2 bases to trimming and J lost 7 bases, with 8 bases between them. Germline values: CDR1 SEHNR, CDR2 FQNEAQ (reference sequence). The CDR3 covers 13 residues. CDR3 region: CASSLTIGEKLFF. The CDR3 DNA is TGTGCCAGCAGCTTAACGATCGGTGAAAAACTGTTTTTT.

V usage is TRBV6-4 and J usage is TRBJ2-1; TRBD2 aligns across 13 bases. V lost 2 bases, J lost 6 bases, and 4 bases stayed unmatched. The length of the CDR3 is 16 residues. The germline V gene has CDR1 MRHNA and CDR2 SNTAGT. The CDR3 sequence is CASSDPGLAGTNEQFF. CDR3 DNA sequence: TGTGCCAGCAGTGACCCGGGACTAGCGGGAACCAATGAGCAGTTCTTC.

The chain couples TRBV6-6 to TRBJ1-1; D perhaps matches TRBD1 (6 bases). CDR3 length equals 13 residues. V was pared by 7 bases and J by 1 base, with 10 bases between. Germline assignment: CDR1 MNHNY and CDR2 SVGAGI (reference sequence). DNA for the CDR3: TGTGCCAGCATTCTGACAGGGAACACTGAAGCTTTCTTT. Amino acids: CASILTGNTEAFF.

V is TRBV19 and J is TRBJ2-1, with TRBD2 matching 11 bases. V was pared by 4 bases and J by 10 bases, with 3 bases of the junction left unmatched. The CDR3 has 13 amino acids. Germline V gene lookup returns CDR1 LNHDA and CDR2 SQIVND (reference sequence). Here the CDR3 DNA reads TGTGCCAGTAGTACTGGACTAGCGGGCGAGCAGTTCTTC. This translates into CASSTGLAGEQFF.

The chain recombines TRBV10-2 with TRBJ1-5; D remains unclear. The CDR3 has 14 residues. Germline loops: CDR1 WSHSY, CDR2 SAAADI. V was clipped by 3 bases and J by 0 bases, with 6 bases between them. DNA for the CDR3: TGCGCCAGCAGTGACAAGCTTAGCAATCAGCCCCAGCATTTT. Translated, it gives CASSDKLSNQPQHF.

The chain is built from TRBV29-1 and TRBJ1-4, with TRBD1 matching over 7 bases. V dropped 5 bases and J dropped 8; count of bases not matched to a gene: 17. This CDR3 comprises 16 residues. Looked up from germline, CDR1 is SQVTM and CDR2 is ANQGSEA. Written as DNA, the CDR3 is TGCAGCGTTACCGGCGACAGGGCCAGCCAGGGGGAAAAACTGTTTTTT. Its translation is CSVTGDRASQGEKLFF. Using reference TRBV29-1 and TRBJ1-4 for the parts outside the CDR3, the full variable domain is SAVISQKPSRDICQRGTSLTIQCQVDSQVTMMFWYRQQPGQSLTLIATANQGSEATYESGFVIDKFPISRPNLTFSTLTVSNMSPEDSSIYLCSVTGDRASQGEKLFFGSGTQLSVL.

V usage is TRBV29-1 and J usage is TRBJ2-1, with 14 bases that match TRBD2. The V gene's germline CDR1 is SQVTM and CDR2 ANQGSEA. With 7 bases clipped from V and 6 bases from J, the junction kept 5 bases outside the gene matches. The CDR3 extends over 14 amino acids. The DNA for the CDR3 is TGCAGCGGCAGACTAGCGGGGGGGCTCAATGAGCAGTTCTTC. This gives the protein CSGRLAGGLNEQFF.

This clone was found many times. The chain links TRBV28 to TRBJ1-4; D uncertain. The germline CDR1 and CDR2 sequences are MDHEN and SYDVKM. Trimming removed 4 bases from V and 8 bases from J, with 11 bases in between. The CDR3 consists of 13 residues. CDR3 sequence reads: CASSSGSPEKLFF. CDR3 DNA sequence: TGTGCCAGCAGTTCGGGATCCCCAGAAAAACTGTTTTTT.

The chain recombines TRBV19 with TRBJ2-1; no clear D. This CDR3 is 14 amino acids long. In germline, CDR1 is LNHDA, CDR2 SQIVND (reference sequence). Trimming stripped 5 bases from V and 3 bases from J, with 11 bases between. The CDR3, as DNA: TGTGCCAGTAGTCCACCGACTGGCTACAATGAGCAGTTCTTC. The encoded protein is CASSPPTGYNEQFF.

V usage is TRBV7-9 and J usage is TRBJ1-2; possible D gene TRBD1, 5 bases. Trimming removed 10 bases from V and 8 bases from J, with 26 bases in between. Germline V gene lookup returns CDR1 SEHNR and CDR2 FQNEAQ (reference sequence). The CDR3 is 15 residues long. In DNA, the CDR3 is TGTGCCAATTTATCGGACAAGGTTTGTCGGGTAGGCTACACCTTC. As protein: CANLSDKVCRVGYTF. Full variable domain (outside the CDR3, taken from reference TRBV7-9 and TRBJ1-2): DTGVSQNPRHKITKRGQNVTFRCDPISEHNRLYWYRQTLGQGPEFLTYFQNEAQLEKSRLLSDRFSAERPKGSFSTLEIQRTEQGDSAMYLCANLSDKVCRVGYTFGSGTRLTVV.

V and J are TRBV2 and TRBJ2-1; 10 positions match TRBD2. From germline, CDR1 is SNHLY and CDR2 FYNNEI. CDR3 size: 15 residues. The V and J ends lost 5 bases and 0 bases, in that order; junction bases with no gene match: 1. CDR3 sequence reads: CASSSSGSSYNEQFF. CDR3 nucleotide sequence: TGTGCCAGCAGTTCTAGCGGGAGCTCCTACAATGAGCAGTTCTTC. The whole variable domain, filled in from reference TRBV2 and TRBJ2-1, reads EPEVTQTPSHQVTQMGQEVILRCVPISNHLYFYWYRQILGQKVEFLVSFYNNEISEKSEIFDDQFSVERPDGSNFTLKIRSTKLEDSAMYFCASSSSGSSYNEQFFGPGTRLTVL.

J is TRBJ2-2 and V is TRBV5-1; no firm D call. Germline values: CDR1 SGHRS, CDR2 YFSETQ. The length of the CDR3 is 15 residues. Trimming removed 4 bases at V and 5 bases at J, with 15 bases between. CDR3 in amino acids: CASSPRVGWTGELFF. As DNA, the CDR3 is TGCGCCAGCAGCCCCCGGGTTGGCTGGACCGGGGAGCTGTTTTTT. Full variable domain (outside the CDR3, taken from reference TRBV5-1 and TRBJ2-2): KAGVTQTPRYLIKTRGQQVTLSCSPISGHRSVSWYQQTPGQGLQFLFEYFSETQRNKGNFPGRFSGRQFSNSRSEMNVSTLELGDSALYLCASSPRVGWTGELFFGEGSRLTVL.

The J gene is TRBJ2-3, the V gene TRBV24-1; 10 bases match TRBD2. This CDR3 contains 16 residues. Per germline, CDR1 KGHDR and CDR2 SFDVKD. Germline trimming cut 9 bases from V and 1 base from J; bases unmatched to any gene: 9. The DNA of the CDR3 is TGTGCCACCGCATTGGGAGCGGGGGGGCGCACAGATACGCAGTATTTT. It specifies CATALGAGGRTDTQYF.

This CDR3 reads CATQGGEAQEETQYF. The CDR3 nucleotides are TGTGCCACCCAGGGCGGGGAAGCCCAGGAAGAGACCCAGTACTTC. The V gene is TRBV28, the J gene TRBJ2-5; a possible D gene is TRBD2 (6 bases). The CDR3 contains 15 residues. CDR1 is MDHEN and CDR2 is SYDVKM in the germline V gene. V lost 10 bases, J lost 3 bases, and 21 bases lay in between. The variable domain in full, with the rest retrieved from reference TRBV28 and TRBJ2-5, is DVKVTQSSRYLVKRTGEKVFLECVQDMDHENMFWYRQDPGLGLRLIYFSYDVKMKEKGDIPEGYSVSREKKERFSLILESASTNQTSMYLCATQGGEAQEETQYFGPGTRLLVL.